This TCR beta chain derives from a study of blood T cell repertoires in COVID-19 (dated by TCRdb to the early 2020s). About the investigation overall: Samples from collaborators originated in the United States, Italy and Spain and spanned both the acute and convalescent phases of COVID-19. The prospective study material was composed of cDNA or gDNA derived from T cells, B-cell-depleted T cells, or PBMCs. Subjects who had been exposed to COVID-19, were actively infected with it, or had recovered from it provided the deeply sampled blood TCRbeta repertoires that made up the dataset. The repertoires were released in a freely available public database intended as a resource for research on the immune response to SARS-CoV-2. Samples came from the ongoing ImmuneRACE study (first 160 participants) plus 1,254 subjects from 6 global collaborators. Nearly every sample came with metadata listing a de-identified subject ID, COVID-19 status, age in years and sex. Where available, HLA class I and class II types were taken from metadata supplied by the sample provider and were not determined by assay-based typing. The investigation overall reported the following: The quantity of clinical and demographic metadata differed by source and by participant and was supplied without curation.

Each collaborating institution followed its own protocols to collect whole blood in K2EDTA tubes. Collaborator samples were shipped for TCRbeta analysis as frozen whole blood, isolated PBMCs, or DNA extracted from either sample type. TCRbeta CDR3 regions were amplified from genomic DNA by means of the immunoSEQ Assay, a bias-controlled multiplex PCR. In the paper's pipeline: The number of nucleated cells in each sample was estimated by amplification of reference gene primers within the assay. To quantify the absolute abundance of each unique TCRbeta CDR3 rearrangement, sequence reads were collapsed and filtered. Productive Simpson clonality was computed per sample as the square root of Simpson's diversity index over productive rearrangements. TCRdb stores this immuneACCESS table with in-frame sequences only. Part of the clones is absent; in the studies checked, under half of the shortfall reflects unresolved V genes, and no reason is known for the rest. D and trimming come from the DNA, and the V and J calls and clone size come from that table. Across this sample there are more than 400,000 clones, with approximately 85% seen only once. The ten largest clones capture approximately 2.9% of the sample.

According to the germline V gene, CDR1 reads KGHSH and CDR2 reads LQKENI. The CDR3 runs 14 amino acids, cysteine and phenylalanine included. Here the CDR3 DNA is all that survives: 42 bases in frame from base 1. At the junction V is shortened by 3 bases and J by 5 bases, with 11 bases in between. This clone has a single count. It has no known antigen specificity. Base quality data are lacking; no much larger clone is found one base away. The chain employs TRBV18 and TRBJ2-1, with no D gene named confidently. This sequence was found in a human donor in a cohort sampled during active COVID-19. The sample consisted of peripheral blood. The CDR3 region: CASSPLTLNNEQFF. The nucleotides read TGTGCCAGCTCACCCCTGACACTTAACAATGAGCAGTTCTTC.